Presented here are 22 T cell receptor beta chains from one specimen sequenced in a study of blood T cell repertoires in COVID-19. TCRdb keeps only in-frame clones here, not all; method: immunoSEQ multiplex PCR. The table includes about 210,000 clones, around 82% detected once. The source material was peripheral blood. The receptors were sampled from a woman in her 40s with active or convalescent COVID-19.

This rearrangement joins TRBV13 to TRBJ2-5; D may be TRBD1 (5 bases). Germline assignment: CDR1 PRHDT and CDR2 FYEKMQ (reference sequence). The germline V and J ends were trimmed by 0 bases and 5 bases, with 10 bases remaining between them. This CDR3 comprises 14 residues. CDR3 amino acids: CASSLGIAGETQYF. The CDR3 coding sequence is TGTGCCAGCAGCTTAGGAATTGCAGGGGAGACCCAGTACTTC.

The gene calls are TRBV6-6 and TRBJ1-6, with 7 nucleotides matching TRBD1. CDR3 length: 17 residues. V shed 5 bases and J 0 bases; nucleotides not matched to a gene: 7. Germline loops: CDR1 MNHNY, CDR2 SVGAGI (reference sequence). The CDR3 sequence is CASSRGQESSYNSPLHF. The CDR3 DNA is TGTGCCAGCAGTCGTGGACAGGAGAGCTCCTATAATTCACCCCTCCACTTT.

This chain links TRBV28 with TRBJ1-2; 7 positions match TRBD1. The V gene end was trimmed by 7 bases and the J gene end by 4 bases; junction bases not matched to a gene: 9. Germline V lookup: CDR1 MDHEN, CDR2 SYDVKM. CDR3 size: 14 residues. CDR3: CASTWTGTTYGYTF. Written as DNA, the CDR3 is TGTGCCAGCACCTGGACAGGCACCACCTATGGCTACACCTTC.

The genes are TRBV4-1 and TRBJ1-2; 7 bases fit TRBD1. The germline V gene has CDR1 MGHRA and CDR2 YSYEKL. CDR3 length equals 12 residues. The trim removed 5 bases at V and 4 bases at J, leaving 1 base unmatched. This CDR3 reads CASSDRAYGYTF. DNA of the CDR3: TGCGCCAGCAGCGACAGGGCCTATGGCTACACCTTC.

V gene TRBV24-1 combines with J gene TRBJ1-5, with D uncertain. The V and J ends lost 2 bases and 7 bases respectively, with 11 bases between them. The CDR3 loop spans 14 amino acids. CDR1 KGHDR and CDR2 SFDVKD come from the germline V gene. The CDR3 is CATSDYMASQPQHF. Here the CDR3 DNA reads TGTGCCACCAGTGATTACATGGCATCGCAGCCCCAGCATTTT.

The chain has TRBV7-9 and TRBJ2-7, with TRBD1 matching 8 bases. From germline, CDR1 is SEHNR and CDR2 FQNEAQ (reference sequence). V was pared by 5 bases and J by 0 bases, with 6 bases of the junction left unmatched. This CDR3 has 15 amino acids. The CDR3 spells CASSGSGTGSYEQYF. DNA for the CDR3: TGTGCCAGCAGCGGGTCCGGGACAGGCTCCTACGAGCAGTACTTC.

The rearrangement uses TRBV6-5 and TRBJ2-7; D perhaps matches TRBD2 (6 bases). CDR3 length: 14 amino acids. Germline assignment: CDR1 MNHEY and CDR2 SVGAGI. V was cut by 6 bases and J by 0 bases, with 12 bases left in between. CDR3 loop: CASRSGPPSYEQYF. CDR3 nucleotide sequence: TGTGCCAGCAGGAGCGGGCCCCCCTCCTACGAGCAGTACTTC.

This chain uses TRBV6-2 or TRBV6-3 with TRBJ1-1; 9 bases align to TRBD1. CDR3 size: 17 residues. The V segment lost 4 bases and the J segment 5 bases; nucleotides outside the gene matches: 14. Germline V lookup: CDR1 MNHEY, CDR2 SVGEGT. The CDR3 is CASSWTPGTGRSTEAFF. As DNA, the CDR3 is TGTGCCAGCAGTTGGACTCCCGGGACAGGGAGAAGTACTGAAGCTTTCTTT.

The chain has TRBV24-1 and TRBJ1-2; D not certain. The CDR3 has 14 residues. The V end was cut by 3 bases, the J end by 0 bases, with 7 bases between. The germline gives CDR1 KGHDR, CDR2 SFDVKD. The CDR3 loop reads CATSDNSPNYGYTF. The CDR3 DNA sequence: TGTGCCACCAGTGATAACAGCCCTAACTATGGCTACACCTTC.

V is TRBV20-1 and J is TRBJ2-1; no clear D. The CDR3 covers 13 residues. Germline values: CDR1 DFQATT, CDR2 SNEGSKA (reference sequence). With 3 bases removed from V and 4 bases from J, the gap between germline ends came to 10 bases. CDR3 protein: CSASSDNYNEQFF. In DNA form, the CDR3 reads TGCAGTGCTAGTTCCGACAATTACAATGAGCAGTTCTTC.

The CDR3, as DNA: TGTGCTAGTGGCAGATCGGGTGAGCAGTACTTC. Protein product: CASGRSGEQYF. V and J are TRBV12-5 and TRBJ2-7; D call uncertain. The V gene lost 6 bases and the J gene lost 7 bases, with 10 bases spanning the gap. CDR1 is LGHNT, CDR2 FRNRAP, per germline. The CDR3 has 11 residues.

This chain uses TRBV7-2 with TRBJ1-6, with a possible D match to TRBD1 (6 bases). The CDR3 totals 15 residues. Germline V gives CDR1 SGHTA, CDR2 FQGNSA. The V end was cut by 2 bases, the J end by 8 bases, with 13 bases between. CDR3 sequence reads: CASSLSQGKDSPLHF. The CDR3 coding sequence is TGTGCCAGCAGCTTATCTCAGGGGAAGGATTCACCCCTCCACTTT.

In DNA, the CDR3 is TGTGCCAGCAGTCCCTCGCGCGAGCAGTACTTC. Translating gives CASSPSREQYF. The chain recombines TRBV12-3 or TRBV12-4 with TRBJ2-7, with unresolved D. The CDR3 loop spans 11 amino acids. The V end lost 5 bases, the J end lost 6 bases, and 8 bases lay between the germline ends.

The V call is TRBV3-1 (or the pseudogene TRBV3-2), the J call TRBJ2-2; TRBD2 aligns across 11 bases. Per germline, CDR1 LGHDT and CDR2 YNNKEL (reference sequence). The V segment lost 4 bases and the J segment 5 bases; nucleotides outside the gene matches: 12. There are 18 residues in the CDR3. CDR3: CASSPTLITSGGTGELFF. As DNA, the CDR3 is TGTGCCAGCAGCCCCACCCTAATAACTAGCGGGGGAACCGGGGAGCTGTTTTTT.

This clone was detected once. The chain carries TRBV12-5 and TRBJ1-5, with 8 bases that match TRBD1. The germline gives CDR1 LGHNT, CDR2 FRNRAP. This CDR3 spans 17 amino acids. V lost 0 bases and J lost 5; bases outside the gene matches: 9. The CDR3 loop reads CASGLVIRQGWHQPQHF. CDR3 in DNA: TGTGCTAGTGGTTTGGTAATTCGACAGGGGTGGCATCAGCCCCAGCATTTT. Looking up the rest from reference TRBV12-5 and TRBJ1-5 gives the full variable domain: DARVTQTPRHKVTEMGQEVTMRCQPILGHNTVFWYRQTMMQGLELLAYFRNRAPLDDSGMPKDRFSAEMPDATLATLKIQPSEPRDSAVYFCASGLVIRQGWHQPQHFGDGTRLSIL.

This chain joins TRBV3-1 (or the pseudogene TRBV3-2) and TRBJ2-2; 12 positions match TRBD1. The germline V gene has CDR1 LGHDT and CDR2 YNNKEL (reference sequence). After removal of 3 bases from V and 6 bases from J, the junction contained 5 bases not matched to a gene. This CDR3 spans 16 amino acids. CDR3 sequence: CASSHRGQGAAGELFF. The CDR3, as DNA: TGTGCCAGCAGCCATCGGGGACAGGGGGCAGCCGGGGAGCTGTTTTTT.

The rearrangement joins TRBV6-1 to TRBJ1-2; maybe TRBD1 (6 bases). This CDR3 has 13 residues. Trimming removed 3 bases from V and 4 bases from J, with 9 bases in between. Germline V gene sequence: CDR1 MNHNS, CDR2 SASEGT. This CDR3 reads CASSERTVYGYTF. In nucleotides, the CDR3 is TGTGCCAGCAGTGAGCGGACAGTCTATGGCTACACCTTC.

The CDR3 reads CASSLGILTEAFF. The CDR3 DNA is TGTGCCAGCAGCTTGGGTATACTTACTGAAGCTTTCTTT. The chain joins TRBV5-6 to TRBJ1-1; D unresolved. Germline lookup yields CDR1 SGHDT and CDR2 YYEEEE. V dropped 0 bases and J dropped 5 bases, with 8 bases sitting between them. CDR3 size: 13 residues.

This clone has more than one count but fewer than ten. The chain carries TRBV19 and TRBJ2-5, with 8 bases lining up with TRBD2. V lost 5 bases to trimming and J lost 4 bases; unmatched junction nucleotides: 6. This CDR3 is built from 14 residues. Germline V gene sequence: CDR1 LNHDA, CDR2 SQIVND (reference sequence). The CDR3 loop reads CASSEAAGAETQYF. For the CDR3, the DNA is TGTGCCAGTAGTGAGGCAGCGGGGGCAGAGACCCAGTACTTC. Full variable domain (rest looked up from reference TRBV19 and TRBJ2-5): DGGITQSPKYLFRKEGQNVTLSCEQNLNHDAMYWYRQDPGQGLRLIYYSQIVNDFQKGDIAEGYSVSREKKESFPLTVTSAQKNPTAFYLCASSEAAGAETQYFGPGTRLLVL.

The chain uses TRBV5-4 and TRBJ1-1; D unclear. The germline V gene has CDR1 SGHNT and CDR2 YYREEE (reference sequence). With 1 base removed from V and 0 bases from J, the gap between germline ends came to 7 bases. There are 14 residues in the CDR3. The CDR3 loop is CASSLRVLNTEAFF. CDR3 DNA: TGTGCCAGCAGCTTGCGAGTATTGAACACTGAAGCTTTCTTT.

Regarding this clone: Other DNA sequences from this sample encode an identical CDR3 as well. The chain joins TRBV9 to TRBJ2-1, with D possibly being TRBD2 (5 bases). Germline V gene sequence: CDR1 SGDLS, CDR2 YYNGEE. The CDR3 has 13 amino acids. Trimming stripped 2 bases from V and 4 bases from J, with 7 bases between. The CDR3 here is CASSVGSYNEQFF. In nucleotides, the CDR3 is TGTGCCAGCAGCGTTGGGAGTTACAATGAGCAGTTCTTC.

A few counts support this clone. V gene TRBV19 combines with J gene TRBJ2-1; maybe TRBD1 (6 bases). Germline assignment: CDR1 LNHDA and CDR2 SQIVND (reference sequence). Between the trimmed V and J ends, which lost 9 bases and 6 bases, there was a span of 27 bases. The CDR3 is 17 residues long. Here the CDR3 DNA reads TGTGCCAGCTACGATCCACCCCCAAGGAGGACAGTCAATGAGCAGTTCTTC. The encoded protein is CASYDPPPRRTVNEQFF.